This TCR beta chain was retrieved from a study of graft-versus-host responses after intestinal transplantation. Across the study: Tacrolimus and steroids were given for around 3 years to all recipients after anti-thymocyte globulin induction.

Data came from immunoSEQ multiplex PCR; TCRdb stores just in-frame clones and leaves some out. This table holds 13,000 to 15,000 clones, roughly 30% found once. V was cut by 6 bases and J by 7 bases, with 12 bases left in between. Germline V gene sequence: CDR1 WNHNN, CDR2 SYGVQD (reference sequence). This CDR3 has 13 residues. Study-level findings and limits: Early post-transplant HvG declines were associated with peak circulating GvH clone levels. Detected in recipient marrow were GvH clones, some of which were first observed in ileum or blood.

Researchers sorted proliferating CFSE-low CD3+CD4+ and CD3+CD8+ responders once the reaction had finished. This clone showed up just a few times. This TCR came from a human patient who received an intestinal transplant. Source: alloreactive CD4+ T cells from a mixed lymphocyte reaction culture, taken before intestinal transplant. Indicated subset: CFSE-low proliferating T cells sorted from approximately six-day pre-transplant mixed lymphocyte reaction (GvH or HvG direction). This chain connects TRBV10-1 to TRBJ1-4, with a tentative D call TRBD1 (5 bases). This chain's CDR3 is CASSDRTLEKLFF. The CDR3, as DNA: TGCGCCAGCAGCGACAGAACTCTTGAAAAACTGTTTTTT.